What follows is one T cell receptor (beta chain) and its context. Its antigen remains unidentified. The sample originates from a study of T cells expressing NK-cell markers. With the 5' RACE reads reprocessed, TCRdb shows one record per CDR3 protein and no DNA. Recorded for this sample: about 390,000 distinct CDR3 sequences. Overall study findings and caveats: The study found dominant NKG2C+ clonotypes at about 1.0-8% of CD8+ T cells in five or six donors. Specificity for HCMV among expanded NKG2C+ T cell clones was not established.

Per germline, CDR1 DFQATT and CDR2 SNEGSKA (reference sequence). The CDR3 runs to 13 residues. The receptor comes from a woman in her fifties or sixties in good health. This chain uses TRBV20-1 with TRBJ1-5. The material sequenced was blood T cells: a sorted CD56 or NKG2C T cell subset, CD4+ or CD8+ T cells, or bulk PBMC T cells (not recorded which). The CDR3 loop reads CSAGGTVYQPQHF.